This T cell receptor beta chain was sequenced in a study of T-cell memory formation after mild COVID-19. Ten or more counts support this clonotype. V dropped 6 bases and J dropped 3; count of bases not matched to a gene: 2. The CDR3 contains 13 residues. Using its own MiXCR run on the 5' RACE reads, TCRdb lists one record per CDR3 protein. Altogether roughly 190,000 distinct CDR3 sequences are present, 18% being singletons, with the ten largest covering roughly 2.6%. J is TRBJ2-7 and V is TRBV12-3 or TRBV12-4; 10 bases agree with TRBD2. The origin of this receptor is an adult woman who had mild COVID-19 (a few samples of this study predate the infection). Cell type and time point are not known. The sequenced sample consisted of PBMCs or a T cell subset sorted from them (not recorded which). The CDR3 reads CASSRTSGYEQYF. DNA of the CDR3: TGTGCCAGCAGCCGGACTAGCGGCTACGAGCAGTACTTC.